This entry lists 15 T cell receptor beta chains sequenced from one sample in a study of shared clonotypes between healthy human individuals. Produced via immunoSEQ multiplex PCR; TCRdb's table is partial and in-frame only. The data show fewer than 2.5 million clones, with under 95% seen just once and 0.35% to 0.45% held by the top ten. Sequenced sample: naive CD4+ T cells from PBMCs. Subset reported: CD45RA+ positively selected. These receptors came from a man aged 18 to 30 in good health. Some clones in this sample may be carry-over from other donors' samples.

The chain couples TRBV4-1 to TRBJ2-2; D possibly uses TRBD1 or TRBD2 (5 bases each). The CDR3 has 16 residues. Germline V gene lookup returns CDR1 MGHRA and CDR2 YSYEKL. With 0 bases removed from V and 5 bases from J, the gap between germline ends came to 13 bases. The chain's CDR3 is CASSQEAGWGTGELFF. DNA of the CDR3: TGCGCCAGCAGCCAAGAAGCAGGCTGGGGGACCGGGGAGCTGTTTTTT.

The chain employs TRBV7-2 and TRBJ2-2; 10 bases fit TRBD1. J gave up 6 bases and V 4 bases, and 8 bases lay outside the gene matches. CDR1 and CDR2 from the germline V gene are SGHTA and FQGNSA. CDR3 length equals 16 residues. The CDR3 here is CASSSQDRGYSGELFF. In DNA, the CDR3 is TGTGCCAGCAGCTCGCAGGACAGGGGGTATTCCGGGGAGCTGTTTTTT.

The chain is built from TRBV7-9 and TRBJ2-1, with 7 bases fitting TRBD2. J gave up 6 bases and V 2 bases, and 7 bases lay outside the gene matches. There are 15 residues in the CDR3. CDR1 is SEHNR, CDR2 FQNEAQ, per germline (reference sequence). The CDR3, as DNA: TGTGCCAGCAGCTTATCTAGCGGCCTTAGCAATGAGCAGTTCTTC. Its protein product is CASSLSSGLSNEQFF.

The gene calls are TRBV27 and TRBJ2-7; TRBD2 matches 13 bases. This CDR3 comprises 15 residues. The ends lost 8 bases at V and 4 bases at J; junction bases unmatched: 8. Germline CDR1 MNHEY, CDR2 SMNVEV (reference sequence). CDR3 nucleotides: TGTGCCAGCGCACGGCCGGGACTAGCGGGATACGAGCAGTACTTC. Encoded protein: CASARPGLAGYEQYF.

As DNA, the CDR3 is TGCGCCAGCAGCCACACAGCGGGAGGGCGCACCGGGGAGCTGTTTTTT. This gives the protein CASSHTAGGRTGELFF. V is TRBV5-1 and J is TRBJ2-2; 10 bases map to TRBD2. CDR1 and CDR2 from the germline V gene are SGHRS and YFSETQ. The CDR3 consists of 16 residues. Trimming cost V 4 bases and J 4 bases; bases outside gene matches: 7.

The genes are TRBV5-1 and TRBJ2-2, with 12 bases matching TRBD2. There are 18 residues in the CDR3. Germline-derived CDR1 and CDR2 are SGHRS and YFSETQ. The V segment lost 2 bases and the J segment 1 base; nucleotides outside the gene matches: 6. The CDR3 reads CASSFGLAGMGNTGELFF. CDR3 bases: TGCGCCAGCAGCTTTGGACTAGCGGGGATGGGGAACACCGGGGAGCTGTTTTTT. Variable domain in full (rest from reference TRBV5-1 and TRBJ2-2): KAGVTQTPRYLIKTRGQQVTLSCSPISGHRSVSWYQQTPGQGLQFLFEYFSETQRNKGNFPGRFSGRQFSNSRSEMNVSTLELGDSALYLCASSFGLAGMGNTGELFFGEGSRLTVL.

Here the CDR3 DNA reads TGCAGCGTTGCGACAGGGGGGTCCCATGAAAAACTGTTTTTT. Its protein product is CSVATGGSHEKLFF. The chain uses TRBV29-1 and TRBJ1-4, with 9 nucleotides matching TRBD1. Trimming at V came to 4 bases and at J to 6 bases, leaving 6 bases not matched to a gene. This CDR3 is 14 amino acids long. Germline V gives CDR1 SQVTM, CDR2 ANQGSEA.

As DNA, the CDR3 is TGTGCCAGCAGCTTAGAGATAGTCTACGCGTTAAACATTCAGTACTTC. It encodes CASSLEIVYALNIQYF. This chain joins TRBV7-2 and TRBJ2-4; D is undetermined. The germline V gene has CDR1 SGHTA and CDR2 FQGNSA. The length of the CDR3 is 16 residues. V dropped 1 base and J dropped 6 bases, with 16 bases sitting between them.

The chain employs TRBV7-2 and TRBJ1-5, with TRBD1 as a possible D gene (5 bases). V lost 3 bases and J 4 bases, leaving 13 bases between the germline ends. The germline gives CDR1 SGHTA, CDR2 FQGNSA. The CDR3 runs 15 residues. CDR3 region: CASSLGAGPNQPQHF. DNA of the CDR3: TGTGCCAGCAGCTTGGGAGCAGGGCCAAATCAGCCCCAGCATTTT.

This chain joins TRBV11-2 and TRBJ2-2; 7 bases align to TRBD1. The CDR3 is 15 amino acids. Germline V gives CDR1 SGHAT, CDR2 FQNNGV. The ends lost 3 bases at V and 6 bases at J; junction bases unmatched: 7. Written as DNA, the CDR3 is TGTGCCAGCAGCTTCAGACAGGGCGCGGCCGGGGAGCTGTTTTTT. Translation: CASSFRQGAAGELFF.

V gene TRBV4-1 combines with J gene TRBJ2-1; tentatively, D is TRBD1 (6 bases). Germline V lookup: CDR1 MGHRA, CDR2 YSYEKL. This CDR3 has 12 residues. The ends were cut back, 9 bases at V and 7 bases at J, with 13 bases in the middle. The CDR3 loop is CARSTGINEQFF. In DNA, the CDR3 is TGCGCCAGGTCTACAGGGATAAATGAGCAGTTCTTC.

This clone turned up a few times. The chain is built from TRBV5-4 and TRBJ1-1; D gene uncertain. The V end lost 0 bases, the J end lost 0 bases, and 9 bases lay between the germline ends. CDR1 is SGHNT, CDR2 YYREEE, per germline (reference sequence). There are 15 residues in the CDR3. CDR3 bases: TGTGCCAGCAGCTTGGGAGGCTTACTGAACACTGAAGCTTTCTTT. It specifies CASSLGGLLNTEAFF. Full variable domain (missing parts from reference TRBV5-4 and TRBJ1-1): ETGVTQSPTHLIKTRGQQVTLRCSSQSGHNTVSWYQQALGQGPQFIFQYYREEENGRGNFPPRFSGLQFPNYSSELNVNALELDDSALYLCASSLGGLLNTEAFFGQGTRLTVV.

The chain has TRBV14 and TRBJ2-7, with D perhaps matching TRBD1 or TRBD2 (5 bases each). This CDR3 has 15 residues. CDR1 SGHDN and CDR2 FVKESK come from the germline V gene. The V end lost 3 bases, the J end lost 1 base, and 13 bases lay between the germline ends. CDR3 bases: TGTGCCAGCAGCCAGGGGACGTGGGGGTCCTACGAGCAGTACTTC. Protein sequence: CASSQGTWGSYEQYF.

Concerning this clone itself: The sample has other DNA sequences that encode this CDR3 too. The chain links TRBV10-3 to TRBJ2-7; 8 bases line up with TRBD1. The germline gives CDR1 ENHRY, CDR2 SYGVKD. The J segment lost 3 bases and the V segment lost 6 bases, leaving 1 base of the junction unmatched. The CDR3 is 12 residues long. In DNA form, the CDR3 reads TGTGCCATCAGGGACAGGGACTACGAGCAGTACTTC. This encodes CAIRDRDYEQYF.

The J gene is TRBJ1-5, the V gene TRBV5-6; TRBD1 is a possible D gene (6 bases). The CDR3 has 15 amino acids. The germline CDR1 and CDR2 sequences are SGHDT and YYEEEE. Trimming took off 3 bases at V and 3 bases at J, with 13 bases between the two ends. Here the CDR3 DNA reads TGTGCCAGCAGCTCGAGGGGGGGCCTCAATCAGCCCCAGCATTTT. Amino acid sequence: CASSSRGGLNQPQHF.